In its sample, the clone carrying this T cell receptor beta chain was seen many times. This CDR3 is built from 15 residues. Germline CDR1 and CDR2: SEHNR and FQNEAQ (reference sequence). Trimming removed 6 bases from V and 6 bases from J; junction bases left unmatched: 9. The record originates from a study of blood T cell repertoires in COVID-19. Overall study: COVID-19 samples collected from the United States, Italy and Spain covered acute and convalescent phases. Sources were T cells, B-cell-depleted T cells, or PBMCs; the material itself was cDNA or gDNA.

Method: immunoSEQ multiplex PCR; TCRdb's copy keeps in-frame clones and lacks some. The table includes roughly 160,000 clones, about 85% detected once. The chain uses TRBV7-9 and TRBJ1-5; 9 nucleotides match TRBD1. This TCR was recovered from a man between 60 and 75 years old with acute or convalescent COVID-19. The sample was peripheral blood. CDR3 sequence reads: CASSLQGASVQPQHF. For the CDR3, the DNA is TGTGCCAGCAGTCTACAGGGGGCGTCTGTTCAGCCCCAGCATTTT.